A selection of T cell receptor beta chains follows, all from one sample in a study of OX40 agonist ivuxolimab in advanced cancers. The method was immunoSEQ multiplex PCR; TCRdb's version includes in-frame clones alone and lacks a portion of them. The sample yields some 77,000 clones, around 92% seen once. The source was CD4+ or CD8+ T cells sorted from blood, collected in a trial of the OX40 agonist ivuxolimab. These receptors all come from an adult with an advanced solid tumor such as melanoma, head and neck, liver or kidney cancer. The CDR3 runs from the conserved cysteine through the conserved F or W. D genes are given only for firm matches. Expanded clones get a size class; other rows say once, few or many, or leave the size out.

len	v_gene	j_gene	d_gene	abundance	CDR3nt	CDR3aa
16	TRBV2	TRBJ1-2	NA	NA	TGTGCCAGCAGTGAAGCGGGGTGGGAGGGCGCAAATGGCTACACCTTC	CASSEAGWEGANGYTF
14	TRBV11-1	TRBJ1-6	NA	NA	TGTGCCAGCAGTCGGACGGGGAATAATTCACCCCTCCACTTT	CASSRTGNNSPLHF
18	TRBV5-5	TRBJ1-4	NA	once	TGTGCCAGCAGCTTGGAGGCCAGTAAGGGGGTGCGGGGTGAAAAACTGTTTTTT	CASSLEASKGVRGEKLFF
17	TRBV4-1	TRBJ2-1	TRBD2	NA	TGCGCCAGCAGCCAAGTGAGCGGGGGGGGTTACTACAATGAGCAGTTCTTC	CASSQVSGGGYYNEQFF
16	TRBV9	TRBJ2-1	NA	NA	TGTGCCAGCAGCCACCCCTCCTGGACTACCTACAATGAGCAGTTCTTC	CASSHPSWTTYNEQFF
16	TRBV4-2	TRBJ2-7	NA	NA	TGTGCCAGCAGCCAAGTTTACGGGGGAGGACACTACGAGCAGTACTTC	CASSQVYGGGHYEQYF
13	TRBV6-5	TRBJ1-1	NA	once	TGTGCCAGCAGCCCTAACAGGAACACTGAAGCTTTCTTT	CASSPNRNTEAFF
14	TRBV11-2	TRBJ2-7	TRBD2	NA	TGTGCCAGCAGCCTTAGCGGGGGGGCCTACGAGCAGTACTTC	CASSLSGGAYEQYF
13	TRBV27	TRBJ2-7	NA	NA	TGTGCCAGCAGTTTAACAGGGACCTACGAGCAGTACTTC	CASSLTGTYEQYF
13	TRBV30	TRBJ1-2	TRBD1	NA	TGTGCCTGCACACCGGGACAGGGTTATGGCTACACCTTC	CACTPGQGYGYTF
13	TRBV21-1	TRBJ1-2	NA	NA	TGTGCCAGCAGCAAAGGGACGCGCTATGGCTACACCTTC	CASSKGTRYGYTF
17	TRBV21-1	TRBJ1-6	NA	NA	TGTGCCAGCAGCAGGGTTTTCGGCGAAGTCTATAATTCACCCCTCCACTTT	CASSRVFGEVYNSPLHF
16	TRBV5-4	TRBJ1-2	NA	NA	TGTGCCAGCAGCTATCAGGGAGCGGCATACAACTATGGCTACACCTTC	CASSYQGAAYNYGYTF
15	TRBV4-3	TRBJ2-5	NA	NA	TGCGCCAGCAGCCAAGGGAGGGGGCACGGGGAGACCCAGTACTTC	CASSQGRGHGETQYF
12	TRBV5-4	TRBJ1-3	NA	once	TGTGCCAGCAGCTTTGGCGGAAACACCATATATTTT	CASSFGGNTIYF
14	TRBV29-1	TRBJ1-2	TRBD1	NA	TGCAGCGTTGAAGCCCTGACAGGGAACTATGGCTACACCTTC	CSVEALTGNYGYTF
18	TRBV12-5	TRBJ1-5	NA	once	TGTGCTAGTGGGAACGACCTGGACAGTGTCTATAGCAATCAGCCCCAGCATTTT	CASGNDLDSVYSNQPQHF
14	TRBV18	TRBJ1-5	TRBD1	NA	TGTGCCAGCTCGGGACAGGTTAGCAATCAGCCCCAGCATTTT	CASSGQVSNQPQHF
14	TRBV6-6	TRBJ1-1	NA	NA	TGTGCCAGCAGTTACTCGAGTTTAAGGACTGAAGCTTTCTTT	CASSYSSLRTEAFF
16	TRBV5-6	TRBJ1-5	NA	many	TGTGCCAGCAGCTTGGCCCACGGAAATAGCAATCAGCCCCAGCATTTT	CASSLAHGNSNQPQHF
12	TRBV19	TRBJ1-2	NA	NA	TGTGCCAGTAGTATGGGCGGCTATGGCTACACCTTC	CASSMGGYGYTF
16	TRBV7-2	TRBJ1-1	NA	few	TGTGCCAGCAGCTTCACGCCTCCGGGATCGAACACTGAAGCTTTCTTT	CASSFTPPGSNTEAFF
12	TRBV2	TRBJ2-7	NA	NA	TGTGCCTCCAAAACAGGTTATGGCGAGCAGTACTTC	CASKTGYGEQYF
16	TRBV9	TRBJ2-7	TRBD2	NA	TGTGCCAGCAGTGACGCTCGAGCGGGGGGCCCCTACGAGCAGTACTTC	CASSDARAGGPYEQYF
13	TRBV5-1	TRBJ2-7	NA	few	TGCGCCAGCAGCCATTCGGACGGCTACGAGCAGTACTTC	CASSHSDGYEQYF
15	TRBV28	TRBJ1-2	TRBD1	NA	TGTGCCAGCATCAGGGGGGCAGGATCCCGGCTTGGCTACACCTTC	CASIRGAGSRLGYTF
14	TRBV27	TRBJ2-7	TRBD2	NA	TGTGCCAGCAGTTTAGCGGGACTAATCTACGAGCAGTACTTC	CASSLAGLIYEQYF
14	TRBV19	TRBJ2-4	NA	NA	TGTGCCAGTAGAATACGCGCCCAATGGGACATTCAGTACTTC	CASRIRAQWDIQYF
13	TRBV5-1	TRBJ2-7	TRBD1	NA	TGCGCCAGCAGCTGGCGACAGGGTTACGAGCAGTACTTC	CASSWRQGYEQYF
14	TRBV29-1	TRBJ1-2	TRBD1	NA	TGCAGCGTCCCCTGGACAGGGATGACCTATGGCTACACCTTC	CSVPWTGMTYGYTF
13	TRBV4-2	TRBJ2-1	TRBD2	once	TGTGCCAGCAGCCAAGAAGCTAGCGGGGAGCAGTTCTTC	CASSQEASGEQFF
17	TRBV14	TRBJ1-5	TRBD1	once	TGTGCCAGCAGCCAAGGTAGACAGGGCCCCCCCAATCAGCCCCAGCATTTT	CASSQGRQGPPNQPQHF
16	TRBV7-9	TRBJ1-1	TRBD1	NA	TGTGCCAGCAGCCCAAGACAGGGGGCTATGAACACTGAAGCTTTCTTT	CASSPRQGAMNTEAFF
16	TRBV19	TRBJ1-1	TRBD1	NA	TGTGCCAGTAGTACCCCACGTTCAGGGGGTGACACTGAAGCTTTCTTT	CASSTPRSGGDTEAFF
14	TRBV6-1	TRBJ2-7	NA	NA	TGTGCCAGCAGTGAAGGCGGCGTGATCTACGAGCAGTACTTC	CASSEGGVIYEQYF
17	TRBV7-8	TRBJ2-7	TRBD2	NA	TGTGCCAGCAGCAGAGGACTAGCGGGGGGCCCGTACTACGAGCAGTACTTC	CASSRGLAGGPYYEQYF
14	TRBV5-4	TRBJ2-7	TRBD2	NA	TGTGCCAGCAGCTTGGGGCTAGCGGGGGCCGAGCAGTACTTC	CASSLGLAGAEQYF
14	TRBV9	TRBJ2-2	NA	NA	TGTGCCAGCAGCCGGACCTCGAACACCGGGGAGCTGTTTTTT	CASSRTSNTGELFF
15	TRBV6-5	TRBJ2-1	TRBD2	NA	TGTGCCAGCAGTCCACAGGGACTAGCCGGGAATGAGCAGTTCTTC	CASSPQGLAGNEQFF
13	TRBV9	TRBJ1-4	NA	NA	TGTGCCAGCAGCGTGGGGGCGGGTGAAAAACTGTTTTTT	CASSVGAGEKLFF
13	TRBV7-6	TRBJ2-1	NA	NA	TGTGCCAGCAGCTTATACGGGGAATATGAGCAGTTCTTC	CASSLYGEYEQFF
14	TRBV7-6	TRBJ1-5	NA	NA	TGTGCCAGCAGCTTAATGGAGGATAGTCAGCCCCAGCATTTT	CASSLMEDSQPQHF
15	TRBV13	TRBJ2-1	NA	NA	TGTGCCAGCAGCTTAGCCAGGGGACCCTACAATGAGCAGTTCTTC	CASSLARGPYNEQFF
17	TRBV4-1	TRBJ1-4	TRBD1	NA	TGCGCCAGCAGCCAATTATCCCTAGACAGGGACAATGAAAAACTGTTTTTT	CASSQLSLDRDNEKLFF